The 16 T cell receptor beta chains reported below all come from one sample, sequenced in a study of blood T cell repertoires in COVID-19. Sequencing used immunoSEQ multiplex PCR; TCRdb keeps in-frame clones, though not all of them. The data contain 300,000 to 450,000 clones, more than 75% of them singletons. The sequencing input was PBMCs or T cells enriched from blood (not recorded which). Every receptor here comes from a young woman who had recovered from COVID-19.

CDR3 protein: CASSFVTGANYGYTF. For the CDR3, the DNA is TGTGCCAGCAGCTTTGTTACAGGGGCCAACTATGGCTACACCTTC. The chain has TRBV7-2 and TRBJ1-2; TRBD1 agrees at 7 bases. V shed 3 bases, J shed 2 bases, and the junction held 6 bases outside the gene matches. Germline values: CDR1 SGHTA, CDR2 FQGNSA. The CDR3 is 15 amino acids.

V is TRBV30 and J is TRBJ1-1, with D perhaps matching TRBD1 (5 bases). The germline V gene has CDR1 GTSNPN and CDR2 SVGIG (reference sequence). This CDR3 is 15 amino acids long. V was trimmed by 3 bases and J by 4 bases, leaving 18 bases between them. CDR3 loop: CAWSYRGFLGTEAFF. Written as DNA, the CDR3 is TGTGCCTGGAGCTATAGGGGTTTCCTGGGCACTGAAGCTTTCTTT.

The J gene is TRBJ1-1, the V gene TRBV7-2, with TRBD1 matching 7 bases. CDR3 length equals 15 residues. After removal of 5 bases from V and 2 bases from J, the junction contained 8 bases not matched to a gene. Germline V lookup: CDR1 SGHTA, CDR2 FQGNSA. The CDR3 region is CASSVRQGANTEAFF. The CDR3 DNA follows: TGTGCCAGCAGCGTAAGACAGGGAGCTAACACTGAAGCTTTCTTT.

Comments on this clone: Given a much more abundant clone one base away, this may be a read error. This chain uses TRBV7-9 with TRBJ2-7; 7 nucleotides line up with TRBD2. V dropped 1 base and J dropped 0; count of bases not matched to a gene: 0. The CDR3 loop spans 14 amino acids. Germline V lookup: CDR1 SEHNR, CDR2 FQNEAQ (reference sequence). Written as DNA, the CDR3 is TGTGCCAGCAGCTTAGGGACTAGCTCCTACGAGCAGTACTTC. Translating it yields CASSLGTSSYEQYF. Supplemented by reference TRBV7-9 and TRBJ2-7, the full variable domain reads DTGVSQNPRHKITKRGQNVTFRCDPISEHNRLYWYRQTLGQGPEFLTYFQNEAQLEKSRLLSDRFSAERPKGSFSTLEIQRTEQGDSAMYLCASSLGTSSYEQYFGPGTRLTVT.

The V and J genes are TRBV28 and TRBJ2-6; a weak D match, TRBD1 (5 bases). CDR1 is MDHEN and CDR2 is SYDVKM in the germline V gene. The CDR3 has 15 residues. V was cut by 3 bases and J by 4 bases, with 10 bases left in between. DNA for the CDR3: TGTGCCAGCAGTTTTGTAGGGGCAGGGGCCAACGTCCTGACTTTC. Translating it yields CASSFVGAGANVLTF.

The CDR3 reads CASSFRAGYLIDTQYF. In DNA, the CDR3 is TGTGCCAGCAGCTTCCGAGCGGGGTACCTAATAGATACGCAGTATTTT. This chain links TRBV11-2 with TRBJ2-3, with 7 positions matching TRBD2. This CDR3 comprises 16 residues. CDR1 is SGHAT and CDR2 is FQNNGV in the germline V gene. V dropped 3 bases and J dropped 5; count of bases not matched to a gene: 11.

The V gene is TRBV6-5, the J gene TRBJ1-6; no firm D call. V lost 9 bases and J lost 4, with 10 bases in between. The CDR3 loop spans 13 amino acids. Germline V gives CDR1 MNHEY, CDR2 SVGAGI. CDR3 nucleotide sequence: TGTGCCAGTTTTCCGAGGTATAATTCACCCCTCCACTTT. Residues: CASFPRYNSPLHF.

The chain joins TRBV6-5 to TRBJ2-7, with a tentative D call TRBD1 (6 bases). With 0 bases removed from V and 5 bases from J, the gap between germline ends came to 11 bases. This CDR3 comprises 14 residues. Germline assignment: CDR1 MNHEY and CDR2 SVGAGI. The chain's CDR3 is CASSYSPQGNEQYF. For the CDR3, the DNA is TGTGCCAGCAGTTACTCGCCACAGGGAAACGAGCAGTACTTC.

J is TRBJ1-1 and V is TRBV11-1, with D perhaps TRBD1 (5 bases). V lost 3 bases and J 4 bases, leaving 9 bases between the germline ends. Germline lookup yields CDR1 SGHAT and CDR2 FQDESV (reference sequence). The CDR3 sequence is 13 residues long. CDR3 in DNA: TGTGCCAGCAGCTTGAGAAGGGGCACTGAAGCTTTCTTT. It codes for CASSLRRGTEAFF.

This clone was detected a few times. The V gene is TRBV9, the J gene TRBJ2-5, with 13 bases that match TRBD2. V was pared by 3 bases and J by 0 bases, with 2 bases of the junction left unmatched. Germline CDR1 and CDR2: SGDLS and YYNGEE. The CDR3 has 16 residues. The CDR3 sequence is CASSELAGGYQETQYF. For the CDR3, the DNA is TGTGCCAGCAGCGAACTAGCGGGGGGGTACCAAGAGACCCAGTACTTC.

The CDR3 DNA reads as TGTGCCTGGTTTTCTTCCGGGACAGGGGTTGGCTACACCTTC. Protein product: CAWFSSGTGVGYTF. The chain links TRBV30 to TRBJ1-2; TRBD1 agrees at 10 bases. The CDR3 contains 14 residues. CDR1 and CDR2 (germline): GTSNPN, SVGIG (reference sequence). V trimming: 5 bases; J trimming: 7 bases; junction bases outside the gene matches: 10.

The J gene is TRBJ1-2, the V gene TRBV6-2 or TRBV6-3; maybe TRBD1 (5 bases). The CDR3 is 14 residues long. V was cut by 4 bases and J by 4 bases, with 13 bases left in between. The germline gives CDR1 MNHEY, CDR2 SVGEGT. The chain's CDR3 is CASSSQQARYGYTF. The CDR3 DNA reads TGTGCCAGCAGTTCTCAACAGGCCCGCTATGGCTACACCTTC.

The V call is TRBV18, the J call TRBJ1-4; perhaps TRBD1 as D (6 bases). Germline CDR1 KGHSH, CDR2 LQKENI. The germline V and J ends were trimmed by 3 bases and 7 bases, with 21 bases remaining between them. The CDR3 sequence is 17 residues long. CDR3 sequence reads: CASSPFRGPAGSEKLFF. The CDR3 nucleotides are TGTGCCAGCTCACCCTTCAGGGGACCCGCTGGAAGTGAAAAACTGTTTTTT.

The genes are TRBV7-9 and TRBJ2-7; tentative D call: TRBD2 (6 bases). The germline V gene has CDR1 SEHNR and CDR2 FQNEAQ (reference sequence). The CDR3 consists of 16 residues. V gave up 1 base and J gave up 4 bases, with 17 bases separating them. The CDR3 region is CASSLDQGGVGYEQYF. Here the CDR3 DNA reads TGTGCCAGCAGCTTAGACCAGGGAGGTGTAGGGTACGAGCAGTACTTC.

The gene calls are TRBV15 and TRBJ2-1; 7 bases are a match to TRBD1. V was clipped by 0 bases and J by 4 bases; unmatched bases: 3. CDR1 is LNHNV, CDR2 YYDKDF, per germline (reference sequence). This CDR3 is 15 amino acids long. CDR3 in DNA: TGTGCCACCAGCAGAGATGAGGACAGGTACAATGAGCAGTTCTTC. Amino acid sequence: CATSRDEDRYNEQFF.

The gene calls are TRBV10-1 and TRBJ1-5; 8 nucleotides align to TRBD1. This CDR3 comprises 15 residues. Germline CDR1 is WNHNN and CDR2 is SYGVQD (reference sequence). V trimming: 2 bases; J trimming: 4 bases; junction bases outside the gene matches: 4. CDR3 nucleotides: TGCGCCAGCAGTGAGGGACAGGGAGGAAATCAGCCCCAGCATTTT. Its protein product is CASSEGQGGNQPQHF.